This TCR beta chain originates from a study of human T cells and chemical hapten exposure. Turning to the study itself: Slight volume differences across pooled libraries mainly accounted for varying per-sample TCR yields.

This clonotype was seen ten or more times. The antigen remains unidentified. The time point was: patch test 2, 6 weeks after DPC sensitization. Documented treatment: therapeutic diphenylcyclopropenone sensitization with weekly scalp DPC. Unfractionated whole blood served as the source for total RNA extraction. The V gene's germline CDR1 is LGHNA and CDR2 YNFKEQ. V gave up 6 bases and J gave up 7 bases, with 13 bases separating them. The CDR3 runs 13 residues. Whole-study results and caveats: TCRs whose frequency exceeded 1 in 1000 remained the same following DPC sensitization.

Using its own MiXCR run on the RACE reads, TCRdb lists one record per CDR3 protein. The repertoire has about 82,000 distinct CDR3 sequences, less than 8% of them found once; the top ten carry 1% to 1.5%. The sequence derives from a woman aged 25-40 years with alopecia areata. Some clones in this sample may be carry-over from other donors' samples. V usage is TRBV4-2 and J usage is TRBJ2-1; D not resolved. Sequenced here: whole blood, sampled in connection with sensitization to the hapten diphenylcyclopropenone (DPC). The DNA for the CDR3 is TGTGCCAGCAGTTCCGTATGGAGAAATGAGCAGTTCTTC. Translating gives CASSSVWRNEQFF.